This passage covers 31 T cell receptor beta chains from one sample sequenced in a study of cytomegalovirus exposure and HLA in healthy donors. 13 Jbeta primers and 60 Vbeta primers were used for the PCR. Measured with immunoSEQ multiplex PCR; TCRdb has only the in-frame clones, and not every one. The sample carries under 90,000 clones, over 70% recorded once. The specimen was PBMCs. The receptors come from a woman in her thirties or forties in good health and CMV-seronegative.

J is TRBJ2-7 and V is TRBV9; 8 bases agree with TRBD1. This CDR3 spans 14 amino acids. Germline lookup yields CDR1 SGDLS and CDR2 YYNGEE. V dropped 1 base and J dropped 3; count of bases not matched to a gene: 3. The CDR3 region is CASSVTGTGYEQYF. In DNA form, the CDR3 reads TGTGCCAGCAGCGTAACCGGGACAGGCTACGAGCAGTACTTC. The full variable domain, completed using reference TRBV9 and TRBJ2-7, is DSGVTQTPKHLITATGQRVTLRCSPRSGDLSVYWYQQSLDQGLQFLIQYYNGEERAKGNILERFSAQQFPDLHSELNLSSLELGDSALYFCASSVTGTGYEQYFGPGTRLTVT.

The J gene is TRBJ1-1, the V gene TRBV5-1; D unresolved. Per germline, CDR1 SGHRS and CDR2 YFSETQ. CDR3 length equals 18 residues. The V and J ends lost 7 bases and 3 bases respectively, with 28 bases between them. Here the CDR3 reads CASQLVPGAPYKDTEAFF. The CDR3 DNA reads TGCGCCAGCCAGCTCGTACCGGGAGCCCCTTACAAGGACACTGAAGCTTTCTTT.

The CDR3 bases are TGCGCCAGCAGTCAATCCTCAAGGGACAGATATTCCTCTTCTAACTATGGCTACACCTTC. Encoded protein: CASSQSSRDRYSSSNYGYTF. J is TRBJ1-2 and V is TRBV23-1; 7 bases match TRBD1. TRBV23-1 has ORF status, its function being uncertain. Germline trimming cut 0 bases from V and 0 bases from J; bases unmatched to any gene: 16. The length of the CDR3 is 20 residues.

The chain combines TRBV1 with TRBJ1-1. TRBV1 is termed a pseudogene. CDR3 length equals 16 residues. The CDR3 DNA follows: TGCACCAGCAGCCAAGATAGGGGGGGGGCTGCGACTGAAGCTTTCTTT. Its translation is CTSSQDRGGAATEAFF.

The V gene is TRBV14, the J gene TRBJ2-6; D uncertain. The CDR3 totals 17 residues. Germline CDR1 SGHDN, CDR2 FVKESK. V shed 2 bases and J shed 0 bases, with 11 bases lying between them. Here the CDR3 DNA reads TGTGCCAGCAGCCAATTTGCAGGAAGCTCTGGGGCCAACGTCCTGACTTTC. It is translated as CASSQFAGSSGANVLTF.

The chain links TRBV29-1 to TRBJ2-3, with D perhaps matching TRBD1 (5 bases). There are 13 residues in the CDR3. Per the germline V gene, CDR1 is SQVTM and CDR2 is ANQGSEA. Trimming cost V 1 base and J 6 bases, with 11 bases left between them. Written as DNA, the CDR3 is TGCAGCGTTGAAGGGGGCTCTGGGGATACGCAGTATTTT. This encodes CSVEGGSGDTQYF.

The CDR3 sequence is CASSLLKARYYEQYF. CDR3 in DNA: TGTGCCAGCAGCTTGCTAAAGGCTAGGTATTACGAGCAGTACTTC. V is TRBV5-6 and J is TRBJ2-7, with D hard to call. V shed 1 base and J shed 4 bases, with 15 bases lying between them. This CDR3 contains 15 residues. Germline V lookup: CDR1 SGHDT, CDR2 YYEEEE.

This chain joins TRBV5-6 and TRBJ1-6; no clear D. Looked up from germline, CDR1 is SGHDT and CDR2 is YYEEEE. The V and J ends lost 2 bases and 9 bases respectively, with 12 bases between them. This CDR3 is 14 amino acids long. CDR3 in amino acids: CASSFWERGSPLHF. DNA of the CDR3: TGTGCCAGCAGCTTTTGGGAGCGGGGTTCACCCCTCCACTTT.

V gene TRBV5-6 combines with J gene TRBJ1-1; D is perhaps TRBD1 (5 bases). Trimming pared 1 base from V and 1 base from J, leaving 11 bases between. Germline CDR1 reads SGHDT; CDR2 reads YYEEEE. There are 15 residues in the CDR3. CDR3 in DNA: TGTGCCAGCAGCTTGATAGCGGGGGGGAACACTGAAGCTTTCTTT. It translates to CASSLIAGGNTEAFF.

V is TRBV5-4 and J is TRBJ1-4; D not certain. Trimming stripped 7 bases from V and 5 bases from J, with 15 bases between. The CDR3 length is 14 residues. Germline V gene lookup returns CDR1 SGHNT and CDR2 YYREEE (reference sequence). In DNA form, the CDR3 reads TGTGCCAGCGCCAGGCAGTCCGAGAATGAAAAACTGTTTTTT. Translation: CASARQSENEKLFF.

The chain employs TRBV4-1 and TRBJ1-2; 8 bases map to TRBD1. This CDR3 spans 13 amino acids. CDR1 is MGHRA, CDR2 YSYEKL, per germline. With 4 bases clipped from V and 8 bases from J, the junction kept 6 bases outside the gene matches. CDR3 DNA: TGCGCCAGCAGCCCACAGACAGGGGTAGGCTACACCTTC. This gives the protein CASSPQTGVGYTF.

J is TRBJ1-5 and V is TRBV5-4, with TRBD1 matching over 9 bases. V lost 6 bases and J lost 7; bases outside the gene matches: 11. The CDR3 has 15 residues. Per the germline V gene, CDR1 is SGHNT and CDR2 is YYREEE (reference sequence). The CDR3 region has the DNA TGTGCCAGCATACGGTACCCGACAGGGGGGCAGCCCCAGCATTTT. Amino acid sequence: CASIRYPTGGQPQHF. Supplemented by reference TRBV5-4 and TRBJ1-5, the full variable domain reads ETGVTQSPTHLIKTRGQQVTLRCSSQSGHNTVSWYQQALGQGPQFIFQYYREEENGRGNFPPRFSGLQFPNYSSELNVNALELDDSALYLCASIRYPTGGQPQHFGDGTRLSIL.

This clone was observed once. This chain connects TRBV7-3 to TRBJ2-5; TRBD2 aligns across 12 bases. The germline V gene has CDR1 SGHTA and CDR2 FQGTGA. V lost 5 bases and J lost 5; bases outside the gene matches: 0. The CDR3 runs 13 residues. CDR3 DNA: TGTGCCAGCAGCCTAGCGGGAGGGGAGACCCAGTACTTC. Translated, it gives CASSLAGGETQYF.

The chain uses TRBV28 and TRBJ2-7, with 10 bases fitting TRBD2. The CDR3 is 15 amino acids. The V gene's germline CDR1 is MDHEN and CDR2 SYDVKM. The V segment lost 5 bases and the J segment 3 bases; nucleotides outside the gene matches: 7. The CDR3: CASSPTWTSGYEQYF. Here the CDR3 DNA reads TGTGCCAGCAGTCCGACTTGGACTAGCGGCTACGAGCAGTACTTC.

This clone has only one observation. This chain uses TRBV11-2 with TRBJ1-1; D remains ambiguous. The CDR3 runs 17 residues. V dropped 5 bases and J dropped 0 bases, with 19 bases sitting between them. The germline V gene encodes CDR1 SGHAT and CDR2 FQNNGV. The chain's CDR3 is CASSILEGRTMNTEAFF. In DNA, the CDR3 is TGTGCCAGCAGCATTTTGGAGGGCCGGACCATGAACACTGAAGCTTTCTTT.

Only a few counts were recorded for this clone. The chain uses TRBV9 and TRBJ1-1, with 9 bases fitting TRBD1. This CDR3 has 16 amino acids. Germline trimming cut 0 bases from V and 3 bases from J; bases unmatched to any gene: 6. In germline, CDR1 is SGDLS, CDR2 YYNGEE. CDR3: CASSVVDRGFDTEAFF. DNA for the CDR3: TGTGCCAGCAGCGTAGTGGACAGGGGTTTCGACACTGAAGCTTTCTTT.

The chain recombines TRBV19 with TRBJ1-2, with 8 nucleotides matching TRBD1. The V gene end was trimmed by 3 bases and the J gene end by 4 bases; junction bases not matched to a gene: 4. The CDR3 runs 14 residues. CDR1 and CDR2 (germline): LNHDA, SQIVND (reference sequence). In DNA, the CDR3 is TGTGCCAGTAGTATCACAGGACAGGGCTATGGCTACACCTTC. Encoded protein: CASSITGQGYGYTF.

The rearrangement links TRBV29-1 to TRBJ1-1, with 10 bases that match TRBD1. V dropped 8 bases and J dropped 3; count of bases not matched to a gene: 6. The CDR3 spans 13 residues. Germline lookup yields CDR1 SQVTM and CDR2 ANQGSEA. CDR3 sequence: CSLTGQGYTEAFF. The CDR3, as DNA: TGCAGCCTAACGGGACAGGGGTACACTGAAGCTTTCTTT.

In nucleotides, the CDR3 is TGTGCCAGCAGCTCGGGGGGACAGGGGAATGAAAAACTGTTTTTT. This sequence encodes CASSSGGQGNEKLFF. V gene TRBV7-2 combines with J gene TRBJ1-4, with 10 bases matching TRBD1. The length of the CDR3 is 15 residues. Germline trimming cut 4 bases from V and 5 bases from J; bases unmatched to any gene: 4. Germline V gene sequence: CDR1 SGHTA, CDR2 FQGNSA.

Turning to this clone: This could be a read error, since a much larger clone is one nucleotide away. The chain employs TRBV13 and TRBJ2-5; tentatively, D is TRBD2 (6 bases). Gene TRBJ2-7 matches the end of the DNA better, so the J call may be wrong. Germline CDR1 PRHDT, CDR2 FYEKMQ (reference sequence). CDR3 length: 16 amino acids. DNA for the CDR3: TGTGCCAGCAGCCCGAGCCCCTGGGAGGCCTCCTACGAGCAGTACTTC. Amino acid sequence: CASSPSPWEASYEQYF.

The chain is built from TRBV5-5 and TRBJ1-2, with 7 bases lining up with TRBD1. V shed 4 bases and J 4 bases; nucleotides not matched to a gene: 7. The CDR3 totals 14 residues. Germline V gene data show CDR1 as SGHKS and CDR2 as YYEKEE (reference sequence). CDR3 DNA: TGTGCCAGCAGCCTTACGGGACAGCCCTATGGCTACACCTTC. As protein: CASSLTGQPYGYTF.

Only a few counts were recorded for this clone. The V call is TRBV6-5, the J call TRBJ1-5; 7 nucleotides agree with TRBD1. The CDR3 loop spans 13 amino acids. The V and J ends lost 4 bases and 7 bases, in that order; junction bases with no gene match: 4. The germline V gene has CDR1 MNHEY and CDR2 SVGAGI. The CDR3 spells CASSSTGDQPQHF. CDR3 DNA sequence: TGTGCCAGCAGTTCCACAGGGGACCAGCCCCAGCATTTT.

J is TRBJ1-6 and V is TRBV11-2; D remains unclear. Deletions cut 5 bases from V and 5 bases from J, with 10 bases between. Germline V gives CDR1 SGHAT, CDR2 FQNNGV. This CDR3 has 14 amino acids. The CDR3 DNA follows: TGTGCCAGCAGCCGAGCGGGCAATAATTCACCCCTCCACTTT. Translated, it gives CASSRAGNNSPLHF.

This clone has just a few counts. Relative to the germline gene, one junction end is altered; a read error may explain this. The chain uses TRBV7-7 and TRBJ2-7, with TRBD1 identical over 8 bases. Germline V gene data show CDR1 as SSHAT and CDR2 as FNYEAQ (reference sequence). CDR3 length: 13 residues. The CDR3 here is CASSFRQGREQYF. CDR3 DNA sequence: TGTGCTAGCAGTTTTAGACAGGGGAGAGAGCAGTACTTC.

The sample holds one count of this clone. V and J are TRBV15 and TRBJ2-7; D is unresolved. Trimming took 0 bases from V and 3 from J, leaving 6 bases between them. The germline CDR1 and CDR2 sequences are LNHNV and YYDKDF (reference sequence). The CDR3 loop spans 13 amino acids. The CDR3 loop is CATSRDPGYEQYF. The CDR3 DNA sequence: TGTGCCACCAGCAGAGATCCGGGCTACGAGCAGTACTTC.

This chain uses TRBV18 with TRBJ1-2, with TRBD1 as a possible D gene (5 bases). The length of the CDR3 is 13 residues. Germline V gene sequence: CDR1 KGHSH, CDR2 LQKENI. Trimming removed 3 bases from V and 5 bases from J, with 10 bases in between. The CDR3 DNA reads TGTGCCAGCTCACCGGCCAGGGATTATGGCTACACCTTC. Translating gives CASSPARDYGYTF.

V gene TRBV5-6 combines with J gene TRBJ2-5; TRBD2 aligns across 10 bases. The J segment lost 4 bases and the V segment lost 0 bases, leaving 6 bases of the junction unmatched. CDR3 size: 16 residues. Per germline, CDR1 SGHDT and CDR2 YYEEEE. The CDR3 spells CASSLGLAGARETQYF. CDR3 DNA: TGTGCCAGCAGCTTGGGGCTAGCGGGAGCGAGAGAGACCCAGTACTTC.

This clone was observed a handful of times. This rearrangement joins TRBV25-1 to TRBJ1-4; D is possibly TRBD1 (5 bases). Trimming removed 7 bases at V and 3 bases at J, with 12 bases between. Per germline, CDR1 MGHDK and CDR2 SYGVNS. The CDR3 has 14 amino acids. The CDR3 nucleotides read TGTGCCAGCACCTCGACAGTCCCTAATGAAAAACTGTTTTTT. It yields the protein CASTSTVPNEKLFF.

The rearrangement joins TRBV4-3 to TRBJ2-3; a possible D gene is TRBD1 (6 bases). V was shortened by 8 bases and J by 3 bases, with 12 bases between the two germline ends. CDR1 LGHNA and CDR2 YSLEER come from the germline V gene. The length of the CDR3 is 13 residues. CDR3 DNA: TGCGCCAGCCGGGACACTGGTACAGATACGCAGTATTTT. This gives the protein CASRDTGTDTQYF.

The CDR3 DNA sequence: TGTGCCAGCAGTTTTGCGAGGGAGACCCAGTACTTC. Translation: CASSFARETQYF. The chain links TRBV27 to TRBJ2-5; D gene uncertain. This CDR3 contains 12 residues. The V end was cut by 3 bases, the J end by 5 bases, with 7 bases between. CDR1 and CDR2 (germline): MNHEY, SMNVEV (reference sequence).

V and J are TRBV6-5 and TRBJ1-2; 7 nucleotides agree with TRBD1. Germline values: CDR1 MNHEY, CDR2 SVGAGI. The CDR3 contains 14 residues. J lost 4 bases, V lost 5 bases, and 7 bases had no gene match. CDR3: CASSPDQGGYGYTF. The DNA for the CDR3 is TGTGCCAGCAGTCCAGATCAGGGGGGCTATGGCTACACCTTC.